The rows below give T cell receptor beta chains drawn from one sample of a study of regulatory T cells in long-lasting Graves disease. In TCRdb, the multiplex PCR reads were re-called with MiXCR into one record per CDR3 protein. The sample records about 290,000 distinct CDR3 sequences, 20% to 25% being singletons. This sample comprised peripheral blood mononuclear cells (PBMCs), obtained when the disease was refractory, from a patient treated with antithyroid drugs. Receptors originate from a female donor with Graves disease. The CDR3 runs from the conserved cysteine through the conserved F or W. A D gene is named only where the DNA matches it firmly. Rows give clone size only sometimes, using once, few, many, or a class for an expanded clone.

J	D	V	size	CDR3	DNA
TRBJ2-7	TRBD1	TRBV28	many	CASSQPGQGPYEQYF	TGTGCCAGCAGTCAACCGGGACAGGGCCCCTACGAGCAGTACTTC
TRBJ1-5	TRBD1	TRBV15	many	CATSTTTGGTNQPQHF	TGTGCCACCAGCACTACGACAGGGGGGACCAATCAGCCCCAGCATTTT
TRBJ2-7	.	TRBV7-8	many	CASSLYPSDEQYF	TGTGCCAGCAGCTTATACCCGTCGGACGAGCAGTACTTC
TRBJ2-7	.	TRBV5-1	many	CASSPSGLYEQYF	TGCGCCAGCAGCCCCAGTGGTTTATACGAGCAGTACTTC
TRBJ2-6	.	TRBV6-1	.	CASRTSGANVLTF	TGTGCCAGCAGGACGTCTGGGGCCAACGTCCTGACTTTC
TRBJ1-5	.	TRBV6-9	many	CASSWGRRDGNQPQHF	TGTGCCAGCAGTTGGGGCAGGAGGGATGGGAATCAGCCCCAGCATTTT
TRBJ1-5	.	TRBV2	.	CASMVQANQPQHF	TGTGCCAGTATGGTTCAGGCTAATCAGCCCCAGCATTTT
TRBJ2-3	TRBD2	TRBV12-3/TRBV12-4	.	CASSRGLAGGPDTQYF	TGTGCCAGCAGCCGGGGACTAGCGGGAGGTCCAGATACGCAGTATTTT
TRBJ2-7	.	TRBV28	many	CASSWKPSSGQGSYEQYF	TGTGCCAGCAGTTGGAAACCGAGTAGCGGCCAAGGCTCCTACGAGCAGTACTTC
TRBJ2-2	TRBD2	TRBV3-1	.	CASSQRPAGVTGELFF	TGTGCCAGCAGCCAAAGGCCAGCGGGAGTCACCGGGGAGCTGTTTTTT
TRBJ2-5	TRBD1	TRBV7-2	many	CASTRGQSYQETQYF	TGTGCCAGCACGAGGGGACAGTCGTACCAAGAGACCCAGTACTTC
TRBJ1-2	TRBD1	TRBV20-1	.	CSASPTGQGRYGYTF	TGCAGTGCTAGCCCTACAGGACAGGGAAGGTATGGCTACACCTTC
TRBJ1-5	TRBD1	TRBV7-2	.	CASSPTGTGGHQPQHF	TGTGCCAGCAGCCCGACGGGGACAGGGGGACATCAGCCCCAGCATTTT
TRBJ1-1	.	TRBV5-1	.	CASSLAQQAEAFF	TGCGCCAGCAGCTTGGCCCAACAGGCCGAAGCTTTCTTT